The 7 T cell receptor beta chains below were found in one sample sequenced in a study of T cells after yellow fever vaccination. TCRdb ran MiXCR on the 5' RACE reads and lists one entry per CDR3 protein. The sample holds 300,000 to 350,000 distinct CDR3 sequences; approximately 3.9% are singletons and the top ten take 20% to 30%. The specimen comprised PBMCs, sampled 5 days after the yellow fever booster vaccination. All receptors derive from a man aged 18 to 30 who received the YFV17D yellow fever vaccine.

The J gene is TRBJ1-2, the V gene TRBV7-8; a weak D match, TRBD1 (5 bases). CDR3 length: 14 amino acids. CDR1 and CDR2 from the germline V gene are SGHVS and FQNEAQ. The V and J ends lost 4 bases and 3 bases respectively, with 12 bases between them. Here the CDR3 DNA reads TGTGCCAGCAGCTCATCGCCAGGGTACTATGGCTACACCTTC. Translation: CASSSSPGYYGYTF.

This rearrangement joins TRBV13 to TRBJ2-1, with 7 nucleotides matching TRBD1. CDR3 size: 15 residues. Germline V gives CDR1 PRHDT, CDR2 FYEKMQ (reference sequence). Trimming took 5 bases from V and 4 from J; bases not matched to a gene: 8. DNA for the CDR3: TGTGCCAGCAGCGCCCTCGGACAGGCATACAATGAGCAGTTCTTC. Translation: CASSALGQAYNEQFF.

This clonotype was seen repeatedly, ten times or more. The rearrangement joins TRBV18 to TRBJ1-4, with 7 bases aligning to TRBD1. J was trimmed by 3 bases and V by 3 bases; bases with no gene match: 1. The V gene's germline CDR1 is KGHSH and CDR2 LQKENI. The CDR3 has 14 amino acids. CDR3 residues: CASSPTGSNEKLFF. The CDR3 coding sequence is TGTGCCAGCTCACCGACAGGGTCTAATGAAAAACTGTTTTTT. Variable domain in full (rest from reference TRBV18 and TRBJ1-4): NAGVMQNPRHLVRRRGQEARLRCSPMKGHSHVYWYRQLPEEGLKFMVYLQKENIIDESGMPKERFSAEFPKEGPSILRIQQVVRGDSAAYFCASSPTGSNEKLFFGSGTQLSVL.

This chain uses TRBV30 with TRBJ1-4; 8 bases map to TRBD1. Germline CDR1 is GTSNPN and CDR2 is SVGIG (reference sequence). The CDR3 is 14 residues long. Trimming at V came to 1 base and at J to 9 bases, leaving 7 bases not matched to a gene. CDR3 sequence reads: CAWSEGGQVKKLFF. The CDR3 nucleotides read TGTGCCTGGAGTGAAGGGGGACAGGTGAAAAAACTGTTTTTT.

In its sample, this clonotype was seen many times. The chain joins TRBV5-5 to TRBJ2-5; D is unresolved. The V end lost 2 bases, the J end lost 1 base, and 9 bases lay between the germline ends. The CDR3 is made up of 14 amino acids. Looked up from germline, CDR1 is SGHKS and CDR2 is YYEKEE (reference sequence). CDR3 residues: CASSFRGSQETQYF. The DNA of the CDR3 is TGTGCCAGCAGCTTTCGTGGGTCCCAAGAGACCCAGTACTTC.

This clonotype was counted only a few times. The chain has TRBV20-1 and TRBJ2-7; D is uncertain. Germline V gene data show CDR1 as DFQATT and CDR2 as SNEGSKA (reference sequence). V shed 0 bases and J shed 2 bases, with 5 bases lying between them. This CDR3 has 12 residues. This CDR3 is CSARDPAYEQYF. The CDR3 DNA reads TGCAGTGCTAGAGACCCAGCCTACGAGCAGTACTTC.

The gene calls are TRBV7-2 and TRBJ2-5, with D possibly matching TRBD2 (6 bases). The CDR3 runs to 17 residues. V was shortened by 7 bases and J by 0 bases, with 21 bases between the two germline ends. CDR1 is SGHTA and CDR2 is FQGNSA in the germline V gene. CDR3 bases: TGTGCCAGCACCATGTGGGGTCGGGGGACGTACCAAGAGACCCAGTACTTC. It encodes CASTMWGRGTYQETQYF.